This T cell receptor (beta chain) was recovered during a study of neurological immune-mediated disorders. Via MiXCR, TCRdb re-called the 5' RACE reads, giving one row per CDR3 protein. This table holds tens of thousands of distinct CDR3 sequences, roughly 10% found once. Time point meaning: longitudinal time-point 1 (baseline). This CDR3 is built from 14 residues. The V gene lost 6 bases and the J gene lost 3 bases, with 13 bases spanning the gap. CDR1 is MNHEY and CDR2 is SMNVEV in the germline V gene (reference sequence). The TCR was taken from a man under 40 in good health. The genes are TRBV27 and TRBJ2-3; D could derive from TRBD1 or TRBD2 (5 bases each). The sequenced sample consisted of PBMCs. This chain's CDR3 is CASSPGLSTDTQYF. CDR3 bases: TGTGCCAGCAGCCCGGGGCTATCAACAGATACGCAGTATTTT.